This TCR beta chain was recovered during a study of regulatory T cells in long-lasting Graves disease. Time point denoted: newly diagnosed GD, antithyroid drugs for less than 3 months. Making the TCR library involved RNA that had been extracted from PBMCs. An endocrinology department located in Xi'an, China, was where the patients came from. The authors built TCR beta libraries using iRepertoire HTBI primers and Arm-PCR of CDR3 regions. In TCRdb, the multiplex PCR reads were re-called with MiXCR into one record per CDR3 protein. Among about 620,000 distinct CDR3 sequences listed, roughly 15% were seen once. Notes on this clonotype: A much larger clone sits a single nucleotide away, making a read error possible.

The germline V gene has CDR1 GTSNPN and CDR2 SVGIG (reference sequence). V dropped 3 bases and J dropped 0 bases, with 2 bases sitting between them. The CDR3 extends over 11 amino acids. These data were likewise used in another study, on T cells in Graves' hyperthyroidism and ophthalmopathy. That report notes: Each patient was aged 18 to 65 and had newly diagnosed hyperthyroidism of under 2 months' duration. HTBI primers drove first-round RT-PCR of the TCR CDR3.

The clonotype originates from a woman in her twenties or thirties with Graves disease. This chain uses TRBV30 with TRBJ1-2; D call uncertain. The sequencing here drew on peripheral blood mononuclear cells (PBMCs), taken at new diagnosis, from a patient treated with antithyroid drugs. The CDR3 region is CAWSPNYGYTF. The DNA of the CDR3 is TGTGCCTGGAGCCCTAACTATGGCTACACCTTC. The whole variable domain, remainder taken from reference TRBV30 and TRBJ1-2, is SQTIHQWPATLVQPVGSPLSLECTVEGTSNPNLYWYRQAAGRGLQLLFYSVGIGQISSEVPQNLSASRPQDRQFILSSKKLLLSDSGFYLCAWSPNYGYTFGSGTRLTVV.